This is a list of T cell receptor beta chains from one sample in a study of OX40 agonist ivuxolimab in advanced cancers. Sequencing used immunoSEQ multiplex PCR; TCRdb keeps in-frame clones, though not all of them. The sample lists 91,000 or so clones, roughly 94% seen once, with less than 0.2% in the top ten. Sample: CD4+ or CD8+ T cells sorted from blood, taken in a trial of the OX40 agonist ivuxolimab. All receptors come from an adult with an advanced solid tumor such as melanoma, head and neck, liver or kidney cancer. CDR3s include the opening cysteine and the closing phenylalanine or tryptophan. Fields, in order: D gene, J gene, V gene, CDR3 protein. D genes are given only for firm matches.

- TRBJ1-1 TRBV18 CASSRTPTMNTEAFF
- TRBJ1-1 TRBV19 CASSTYRGARDTEAFF
- TRBJ2-3 TRBV30 CAWGWGQEGNTQYF
- TRBJ1-6 TRBV18 CASSLTDGNSPLHF
- TRBJ2-3 TRBV5-6 CASSPGAGFGTYF
- TRBJ1-6 TRBV19 CASSIRGANSPLHF
- TRBJ1-3 TRBV6-5 CASSFRAGTGGNTIYF
TRBD1 TRBJ1-5 TRBV6-5 CASGRGPNQPQHF
- TRBJ2-5 TRBV18 CASSRSFGETQYF
- TRBJ2-5 TRBV6-4 CASSDSEGGSQYF
TRBD2 TRBJ2-1 TRBV7-7 CASSPGKRLAGVVNEQFF
- TRBJ1-2 TRBV5-4 CASSIAGVGGYTF
- TRBJ2-1 TRBV7-3 CASSVSRGGEQFF
TRBD2 TRBJ2-2 TRBV2 CASSISGGVTGELFF
- TRBJ1-6 TRBV5-1 CASSYPGNNSPLHF
TRBD1 TRBJ1-5 TRBV7-9 CASSLDRGQSNSNQPQHF
- TRBJ2-3 TRBV5-1 CASSLGDKTDTQYF